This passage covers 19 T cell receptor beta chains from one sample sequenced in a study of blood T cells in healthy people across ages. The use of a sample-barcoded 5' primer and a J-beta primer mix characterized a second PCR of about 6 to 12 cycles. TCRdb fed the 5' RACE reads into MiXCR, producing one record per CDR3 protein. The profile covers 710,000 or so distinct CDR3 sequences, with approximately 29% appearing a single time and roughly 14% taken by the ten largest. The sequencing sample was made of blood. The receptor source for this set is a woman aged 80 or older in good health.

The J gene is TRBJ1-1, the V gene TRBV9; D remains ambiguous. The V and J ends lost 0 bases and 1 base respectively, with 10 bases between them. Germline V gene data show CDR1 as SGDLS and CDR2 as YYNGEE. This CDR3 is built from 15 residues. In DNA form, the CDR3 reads TGTGCCAGCAGCGTAGTGGGTAACTCGAACACTGAAGCTTTCTTT. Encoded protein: CASSVVGNSNTEAFF.

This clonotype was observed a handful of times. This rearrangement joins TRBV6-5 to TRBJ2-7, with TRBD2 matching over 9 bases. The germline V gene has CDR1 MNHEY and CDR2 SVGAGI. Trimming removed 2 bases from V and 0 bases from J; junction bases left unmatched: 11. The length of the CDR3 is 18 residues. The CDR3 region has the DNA TGTGCCAGCAGTTACGTAGCGGGGGCGTATCAAAGCTCCTACGAGCAGTACTTC. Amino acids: CASSYVAGAYQSSYEQYF.

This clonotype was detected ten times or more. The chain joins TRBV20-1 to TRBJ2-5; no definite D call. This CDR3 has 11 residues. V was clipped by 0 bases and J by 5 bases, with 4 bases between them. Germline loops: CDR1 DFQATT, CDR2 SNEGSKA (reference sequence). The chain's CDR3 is CSARDFETQYF. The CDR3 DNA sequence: TGCAGTGCTAGAGATTTTGAGACCCAGTACTTC.

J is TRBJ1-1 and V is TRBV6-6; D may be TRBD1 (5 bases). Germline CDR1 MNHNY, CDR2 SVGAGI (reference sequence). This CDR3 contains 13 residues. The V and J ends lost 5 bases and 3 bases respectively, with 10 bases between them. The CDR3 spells CASSGHDDTEAFF. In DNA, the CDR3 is TGTGCCAGCAGTGGACATGATGACACTGAAGCTTTCTTT.

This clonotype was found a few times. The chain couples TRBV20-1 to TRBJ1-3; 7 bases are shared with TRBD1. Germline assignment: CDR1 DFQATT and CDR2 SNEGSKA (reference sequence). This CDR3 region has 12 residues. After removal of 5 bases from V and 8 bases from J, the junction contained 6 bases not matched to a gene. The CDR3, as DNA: TGCAGTGCTGGTGGACAGGTAGACACCATATATTTT. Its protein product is CSAGGQVDTIYF.

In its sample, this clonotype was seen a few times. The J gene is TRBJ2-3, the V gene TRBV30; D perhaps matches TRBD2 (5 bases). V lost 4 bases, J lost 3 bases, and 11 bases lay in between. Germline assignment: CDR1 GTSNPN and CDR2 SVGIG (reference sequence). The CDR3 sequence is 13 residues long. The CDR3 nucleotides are TGTGCCTGGAAGGGAGAGGGAACAGATACGCAGTATTTT. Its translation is CAWKGEGTDTQYF.

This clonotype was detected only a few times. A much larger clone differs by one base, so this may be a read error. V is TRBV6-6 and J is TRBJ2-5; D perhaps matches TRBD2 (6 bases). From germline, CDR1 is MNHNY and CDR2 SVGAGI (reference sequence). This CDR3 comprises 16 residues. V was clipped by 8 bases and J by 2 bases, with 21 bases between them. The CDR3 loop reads CASGRPGLRGQETQYF. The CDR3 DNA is TGTGCCAGCGGCAGACCGGGACTCCGCGGGCAAGAGACCCAGTACTTC.

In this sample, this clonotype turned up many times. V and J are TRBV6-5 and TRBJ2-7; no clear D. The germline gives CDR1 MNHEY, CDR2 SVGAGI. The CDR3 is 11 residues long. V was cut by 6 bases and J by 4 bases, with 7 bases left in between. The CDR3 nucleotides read TGTGCCAGCAGAAACGGGTACGAGCAGTACTTC. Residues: CASRNGYEQYF.

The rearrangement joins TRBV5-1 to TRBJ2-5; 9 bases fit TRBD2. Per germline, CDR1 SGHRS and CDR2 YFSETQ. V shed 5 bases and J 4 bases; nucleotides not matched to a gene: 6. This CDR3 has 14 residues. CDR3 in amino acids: CASSTGTSTETQYF. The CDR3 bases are TGCGCCAGCAGTACCGGGACTAGCACAGAGACCCAGTACTTC.

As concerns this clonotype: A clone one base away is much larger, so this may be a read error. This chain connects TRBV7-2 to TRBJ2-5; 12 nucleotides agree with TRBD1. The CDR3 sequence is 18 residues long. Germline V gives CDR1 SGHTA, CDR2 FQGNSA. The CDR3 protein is CASSLGRDRGLGGETQYF. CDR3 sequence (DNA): TGTGCCAGTAGCTTAGGCCGGGACAGGGGGCTGGGGGGAGAGACCCAGTACTTC.

For the CDR3, the DNA is TGTGCCAGCAGCGCCCCGGGACTAGCTTACAATGAGCAGTTCTTC. It is translated as CASSAPGLAYNEQFF. The chain is built from TRBV7-2 and TRBJ2-1; TRBD2 aligns across 9 bases. Germline V gives CDR1 SGHTA, CDR2 FQGNSA. Germline trimming cut 5 bases from V and 4 bases from J; bases unmatched to any gene: 6. The CDR3 is 15 residues long.

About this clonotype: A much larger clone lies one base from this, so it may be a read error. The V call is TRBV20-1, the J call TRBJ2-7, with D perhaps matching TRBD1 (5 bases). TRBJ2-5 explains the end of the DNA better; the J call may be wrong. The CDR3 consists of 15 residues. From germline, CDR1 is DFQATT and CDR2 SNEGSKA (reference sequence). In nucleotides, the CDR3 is TGCAGTGCTAGAGATGGTCCAGGGAACTGGAAGACCCAGTACTTC. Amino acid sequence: CSARDGPGNWKTQYF.

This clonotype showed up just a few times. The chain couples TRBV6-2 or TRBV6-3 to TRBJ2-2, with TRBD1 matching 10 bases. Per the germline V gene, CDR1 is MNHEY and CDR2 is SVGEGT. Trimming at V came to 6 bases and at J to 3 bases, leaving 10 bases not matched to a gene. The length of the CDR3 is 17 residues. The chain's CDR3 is CASRPVRTGGDTGELFF. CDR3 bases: TGTGCCAGCAGACCTGTCAGGACAGGGGGTGACACCGGGGAGCTGTTTTTT.

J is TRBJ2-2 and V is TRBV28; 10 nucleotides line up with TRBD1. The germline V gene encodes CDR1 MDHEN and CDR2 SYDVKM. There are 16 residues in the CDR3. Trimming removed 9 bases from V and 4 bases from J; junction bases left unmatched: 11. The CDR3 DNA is TGTGCCAGTTTAAAGTTGGGACAGGGGTCCACCGGGGAGCTGTTTTTT. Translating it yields CASLKLGQGSTGELFF.

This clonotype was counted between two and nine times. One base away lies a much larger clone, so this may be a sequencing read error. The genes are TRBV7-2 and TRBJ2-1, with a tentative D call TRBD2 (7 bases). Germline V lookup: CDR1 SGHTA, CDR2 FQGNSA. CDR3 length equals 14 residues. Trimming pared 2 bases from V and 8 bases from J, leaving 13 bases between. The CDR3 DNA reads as TGTGCCAGCAGCTTAATTGTAGGGGGGGATGAGCAGTTCTTC. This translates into CASSLIVGGDEQFF.

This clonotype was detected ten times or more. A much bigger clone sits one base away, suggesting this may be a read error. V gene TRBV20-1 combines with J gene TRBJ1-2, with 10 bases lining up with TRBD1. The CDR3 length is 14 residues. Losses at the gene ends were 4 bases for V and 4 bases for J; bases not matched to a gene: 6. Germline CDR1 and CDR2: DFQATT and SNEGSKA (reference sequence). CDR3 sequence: CSAIERDRGYGYTF. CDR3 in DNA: TGCAGTGCTATCGAGAGGGACAGGGGCTATGGCTACACCTTC.

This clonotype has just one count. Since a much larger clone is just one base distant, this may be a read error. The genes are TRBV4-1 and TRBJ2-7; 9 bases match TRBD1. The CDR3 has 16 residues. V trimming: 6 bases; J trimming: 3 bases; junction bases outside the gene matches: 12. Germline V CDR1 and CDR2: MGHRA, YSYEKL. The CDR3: CASRQANRGRIYEQYF. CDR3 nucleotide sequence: TGCGCCAGCAGACAGGCCAACAGGGGGCGCATCTACGAGCAGTACTTC.

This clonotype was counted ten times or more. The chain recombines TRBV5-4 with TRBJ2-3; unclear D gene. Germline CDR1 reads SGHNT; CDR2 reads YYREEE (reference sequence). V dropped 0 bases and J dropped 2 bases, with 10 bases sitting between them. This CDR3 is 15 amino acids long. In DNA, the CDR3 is TGTGCCAGCAGCTTGGGCCGGACCAACACAGATACGCAGTATTTT. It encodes CASSLGRTNTDTQYF.

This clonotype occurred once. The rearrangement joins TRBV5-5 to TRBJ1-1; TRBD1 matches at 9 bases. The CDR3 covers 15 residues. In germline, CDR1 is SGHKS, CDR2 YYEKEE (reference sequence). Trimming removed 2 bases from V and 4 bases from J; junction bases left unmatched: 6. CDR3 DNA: TGTGCCAGCAGCTTACGGGACAGGGTTTCCACTGAAGCTTTCTTT. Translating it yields CASSLRDRVSTEAFF.